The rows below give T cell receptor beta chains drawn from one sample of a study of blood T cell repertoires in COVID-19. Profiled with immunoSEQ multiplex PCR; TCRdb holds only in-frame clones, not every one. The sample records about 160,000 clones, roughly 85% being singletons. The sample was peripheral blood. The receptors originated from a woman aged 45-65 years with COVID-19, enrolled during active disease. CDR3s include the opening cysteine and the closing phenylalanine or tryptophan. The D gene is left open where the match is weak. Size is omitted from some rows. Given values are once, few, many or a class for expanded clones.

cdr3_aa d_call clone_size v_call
CASSRPSRMSGGHQETQYF TRBD2 once TRBV3-1/TRBV3-2
CASSAGQGAYNEQFF TRBD1 few TRBV9
CASSLLTDYEQYF - - TRBV28
CASSGVGSGGPYQETQYF TRBD2 - TRBV5-1
CASSLSIAGISDTQYF TRBD2 - TRBV27
CASSYRRTDEKLFF - once TRBV5-5
CASSLAGGISYEQYF - - TRBV5-1
CASSWVDRGDEQYF TRBD1 - TRBV5-6
CASSQVKKAGGQRGAVF TRBD2 - TRBV4-3
CASSAGTVPTNEKLFF TRBD1 - TRBV9
CASSHRRDRVESPLHF TRBD1 - TRBV19
CATSRDLGQANNSPLHF TRBD1 once TRBV15
CASSLLLAGGYSGANVLTF TRBD2 few TRBV7-8
CASSFAGPNEKLFF - - TRBV11-1
CASSYSGGPSTDTQYF TRBD2 - TRBV5-1
CASSETGNEQFF - once TRBV10-1
CSAMRQGAPSSYNEQFF TRBD1 - TRBV29-1
CASSSGQPPGEQFF - - TRBV7-3
CASSLGGQNNSPLHF TRBD1 - TRBV5-1
CASSSQGGTEAFF - few TRBV7-9
CASSKGQGFHSPLHF TRBD1 - TRBV7-3